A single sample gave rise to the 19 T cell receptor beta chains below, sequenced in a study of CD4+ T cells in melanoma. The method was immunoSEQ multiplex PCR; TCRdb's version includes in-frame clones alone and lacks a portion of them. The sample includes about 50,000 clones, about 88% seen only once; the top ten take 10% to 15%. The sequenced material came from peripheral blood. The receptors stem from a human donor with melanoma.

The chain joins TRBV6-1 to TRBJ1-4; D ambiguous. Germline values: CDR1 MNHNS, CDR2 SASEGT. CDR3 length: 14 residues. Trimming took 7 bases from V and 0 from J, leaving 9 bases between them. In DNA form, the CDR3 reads TGTGCCAGCACTGATACTGCAACTAATGAAAAACTGTTTTTT. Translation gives CASTDTATNEKLFF.

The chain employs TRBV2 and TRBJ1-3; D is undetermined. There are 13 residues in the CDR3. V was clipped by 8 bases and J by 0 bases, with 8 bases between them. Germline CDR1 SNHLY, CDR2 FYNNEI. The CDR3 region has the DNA TGTGCCAGCCAGCTTGGCTCTGGAAACACCATATATTTT. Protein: CASQLGSGNTIYF.

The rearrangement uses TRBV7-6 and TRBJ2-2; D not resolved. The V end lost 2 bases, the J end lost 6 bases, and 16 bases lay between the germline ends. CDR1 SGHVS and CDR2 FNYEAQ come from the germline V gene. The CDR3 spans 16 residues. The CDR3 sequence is CASSLFTAGGAGELFF. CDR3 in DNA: TGTGCCAGCAGCTTATTCACGGCAGGTGGTGCCGGGGAGCTGTTTTTT.

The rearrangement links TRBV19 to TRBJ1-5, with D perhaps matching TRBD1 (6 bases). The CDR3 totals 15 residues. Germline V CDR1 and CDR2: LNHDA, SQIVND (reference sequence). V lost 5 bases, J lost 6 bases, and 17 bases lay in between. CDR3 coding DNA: TGTGCCAGTAGTCTAAGACAGGAAAGGGCTCAGCCCCAGCATTTT. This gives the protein CASSLRQERAQPQHF.

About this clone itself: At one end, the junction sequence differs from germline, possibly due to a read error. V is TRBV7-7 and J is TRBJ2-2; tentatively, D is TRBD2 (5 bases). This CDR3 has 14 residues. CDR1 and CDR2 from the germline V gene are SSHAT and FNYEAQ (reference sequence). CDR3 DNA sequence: TGTGCTAGCAGCGGATCAGGATCTACCGGGGAGCTGTTTTTT. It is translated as CASSGSGSTGELFF.

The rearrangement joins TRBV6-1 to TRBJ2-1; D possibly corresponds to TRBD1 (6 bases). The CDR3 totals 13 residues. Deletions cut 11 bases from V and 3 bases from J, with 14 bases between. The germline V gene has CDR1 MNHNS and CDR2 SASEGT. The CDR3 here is CAGGAGVYNEQFF. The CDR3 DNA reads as TGTGCCGGTGGGGCAGGGGTCTACAATGAGCAGTTCTTC.

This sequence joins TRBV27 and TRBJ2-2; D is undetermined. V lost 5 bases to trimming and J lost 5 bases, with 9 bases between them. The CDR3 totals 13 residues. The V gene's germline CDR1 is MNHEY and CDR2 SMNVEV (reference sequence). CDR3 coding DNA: TGTGCCAGCAGTACCTACTATACCGGGGAGCTGTTTTTT. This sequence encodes CASSTYYTGELFF.

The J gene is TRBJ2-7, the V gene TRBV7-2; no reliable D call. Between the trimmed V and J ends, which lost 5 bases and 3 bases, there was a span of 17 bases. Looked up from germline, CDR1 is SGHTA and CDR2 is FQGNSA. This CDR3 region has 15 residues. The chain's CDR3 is CASSLDPDPYYEQYF. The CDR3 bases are TGTGCCAGCAGCCTTGACCCGGACCCCTACTACGAGCAGTACTTC.

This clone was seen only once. CDR3 sequence reads: CASSPDRSSYEQYF. The CDR3 nucleotides read TGTGCCAGCAGCCCGGACAGAAGCTCCTACGAGCAGTACTTC. The gene calls are TRBV9 and TRBJ2-7, with D perhaps TRBD1 (6 bases). V gave up 4 bases and J gave up 0 bases, with 11 bases separating them. CDR1 and CDR2 from the germline V gene are SGDLS and YYNGEE. This CDR3 contains 14 residues.

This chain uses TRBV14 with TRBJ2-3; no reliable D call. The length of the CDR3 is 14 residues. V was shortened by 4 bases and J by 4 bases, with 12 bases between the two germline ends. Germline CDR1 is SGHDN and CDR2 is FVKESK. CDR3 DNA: TGTGCCAGCAGCCCAGCCGGGCCGTCAGATACGCAGTATTTT. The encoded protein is CASSPAGPSDTQYF.

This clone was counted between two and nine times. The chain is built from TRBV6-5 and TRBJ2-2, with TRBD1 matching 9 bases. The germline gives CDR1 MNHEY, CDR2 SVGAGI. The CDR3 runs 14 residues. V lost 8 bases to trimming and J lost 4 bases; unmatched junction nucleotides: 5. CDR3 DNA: TGTGCCAGCTACGGGACAGGGCCCACCGGGGAGCTGTTTTTT. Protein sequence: CASYGTGPTGELFF.

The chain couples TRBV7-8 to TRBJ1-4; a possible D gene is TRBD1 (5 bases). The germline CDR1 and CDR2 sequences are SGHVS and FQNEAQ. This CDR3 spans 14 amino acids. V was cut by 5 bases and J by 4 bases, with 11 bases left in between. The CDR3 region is CASSPGRYNEKLFF. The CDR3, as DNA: TGTGCCAGCAGCCCGGGACGGTATAATGAAAAACTGTTTTTT.

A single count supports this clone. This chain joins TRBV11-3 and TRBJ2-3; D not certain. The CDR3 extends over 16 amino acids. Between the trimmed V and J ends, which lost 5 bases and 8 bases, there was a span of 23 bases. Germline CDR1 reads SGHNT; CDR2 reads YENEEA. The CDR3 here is CASSPTPAENLVTQYF. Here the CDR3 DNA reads TGTGCCAGCAGCCCGACGCCGGCCGAGAATTTGGTTACGCAGTATTTT.

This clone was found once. The CDR3 bases are TGCGCCAGCAGCCAAACTGACCGGACTGAAGCTTTCTTT. Translation gives CASSQTDRTEAFF. This chain uses TRBV4-1 with TRBJ1-1; no clear D gene. There are 13 residues in the CDR3. Germline assignment: CDR1 MGHRA and CDR2 YSYEKL. V lost 2 bases and J 5 bases, leaving 9 bases between the germline ends.

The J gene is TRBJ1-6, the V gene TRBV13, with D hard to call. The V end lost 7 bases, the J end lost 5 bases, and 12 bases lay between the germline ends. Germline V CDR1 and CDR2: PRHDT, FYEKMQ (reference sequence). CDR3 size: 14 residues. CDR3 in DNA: TGTGCCAGCAACCCGGGCCAGAATAATTCACCCCTCCACTTT. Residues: CASNPGQNNSPLHF.

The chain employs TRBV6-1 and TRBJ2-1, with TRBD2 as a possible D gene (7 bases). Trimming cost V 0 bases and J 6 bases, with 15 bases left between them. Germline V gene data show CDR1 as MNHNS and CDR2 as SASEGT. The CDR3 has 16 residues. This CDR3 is CASSEAGGARPNEQFF. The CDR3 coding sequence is TGTGCCAGCAGTGAAGCGGGGGGGGCGAGGCCCAATGAGCAGTTCTTC.

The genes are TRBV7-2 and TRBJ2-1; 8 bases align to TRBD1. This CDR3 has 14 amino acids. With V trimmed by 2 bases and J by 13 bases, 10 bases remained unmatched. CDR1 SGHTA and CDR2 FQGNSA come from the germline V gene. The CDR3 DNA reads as TGTGCCAGCAGCTTATTTTTCCAGGGGGCGGAACAGTTCTTC. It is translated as CASSLFFQGAEQFF.

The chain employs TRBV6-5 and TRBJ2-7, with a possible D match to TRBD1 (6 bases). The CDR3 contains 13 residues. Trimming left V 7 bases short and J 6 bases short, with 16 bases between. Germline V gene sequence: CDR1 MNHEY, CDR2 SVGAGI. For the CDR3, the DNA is TGTGCCAGCACCGGACAGTTGGGGTTCGAGCAGTACTTC. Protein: CASTGQLGFEQYF.

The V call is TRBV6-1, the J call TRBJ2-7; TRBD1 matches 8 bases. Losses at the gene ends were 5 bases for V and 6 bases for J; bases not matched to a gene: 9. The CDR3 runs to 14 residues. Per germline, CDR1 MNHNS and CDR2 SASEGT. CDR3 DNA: TGTGCCAGCAGTCCCCGGGACAGGCTTAGCGAGCAGTACTTC. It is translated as CASSPRDRLSEQYF.